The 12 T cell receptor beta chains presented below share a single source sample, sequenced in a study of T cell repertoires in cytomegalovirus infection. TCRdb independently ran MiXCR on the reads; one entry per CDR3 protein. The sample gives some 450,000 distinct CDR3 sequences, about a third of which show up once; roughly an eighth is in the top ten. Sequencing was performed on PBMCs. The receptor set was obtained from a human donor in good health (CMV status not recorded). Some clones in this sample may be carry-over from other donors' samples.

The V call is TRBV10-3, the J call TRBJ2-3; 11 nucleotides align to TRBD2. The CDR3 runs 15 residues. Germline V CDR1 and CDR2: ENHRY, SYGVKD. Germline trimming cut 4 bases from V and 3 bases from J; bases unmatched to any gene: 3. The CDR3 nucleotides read TGTGCCATCAGTGGATCTAGCGGGGGGACAGATACGCAGTATTTT. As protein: CAISGSSGGTDTQYF.

The CDR3 DNA is TGTGCCAGCAGCCAACGGACAGGGTATGAAGCTTTCTTT. Its translation is CASSQRTGYEAFF. The J gene is TRBJ1-1, the V gene TRBV11-3; 8 nucleotides agree with TRBD1. Germline CDR1 reads SGHNT; CDR2 reads YENEEA. The CDR3 contains 13 residues. V trimming: 5 bases; J trimming: 7 bases; junction bases outside the gene matches: 6.

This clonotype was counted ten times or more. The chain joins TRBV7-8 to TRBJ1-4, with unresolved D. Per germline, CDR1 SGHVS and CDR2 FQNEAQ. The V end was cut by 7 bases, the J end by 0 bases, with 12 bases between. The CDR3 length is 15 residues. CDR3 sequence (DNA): TGTGCCAGCACTTCGGAGGCTGCAACTAATGAAAAACTGTTTTTT. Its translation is CASTSEAATNEKLFF. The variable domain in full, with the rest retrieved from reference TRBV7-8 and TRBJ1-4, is GAGVSQSPRYKVAKRGQDVALRCDPISGHVSLFWYQQALGQGPEFLTYFQNEAQLDKSGLPSDRFFAERPEGSVSTLKIQRTQQEDSAVYLCASTSEAATNEKLFFGSGTQLSVL.

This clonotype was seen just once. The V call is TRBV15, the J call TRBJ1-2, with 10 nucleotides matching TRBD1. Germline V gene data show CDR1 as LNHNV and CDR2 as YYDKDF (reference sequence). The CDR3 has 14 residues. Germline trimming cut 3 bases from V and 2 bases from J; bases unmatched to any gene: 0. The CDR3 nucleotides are TGTGCCACCAGCAGGGACAGGGGGAACTATGGCTACACCTTC. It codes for CATSRDRGNYGYTF.

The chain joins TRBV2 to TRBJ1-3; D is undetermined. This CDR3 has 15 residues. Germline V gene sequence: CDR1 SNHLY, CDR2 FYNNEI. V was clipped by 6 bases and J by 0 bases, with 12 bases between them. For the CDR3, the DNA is TGTGCCAGCAGGGACGCCCTCCGCTCTGGAAACACCATATATTTT. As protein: CASRDALRSGNTIYF. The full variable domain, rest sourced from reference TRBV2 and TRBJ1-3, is EPEVTQTPSHQVTQMGQEVILRCVPISNHLYFYWYRQILGQKVEFLVSFYNNEISEKSEIFDDQFSVERPDGSNFTLKIRSTKLEDSAMYFCASRDALRSGNTIYFGEGSWLTVV.

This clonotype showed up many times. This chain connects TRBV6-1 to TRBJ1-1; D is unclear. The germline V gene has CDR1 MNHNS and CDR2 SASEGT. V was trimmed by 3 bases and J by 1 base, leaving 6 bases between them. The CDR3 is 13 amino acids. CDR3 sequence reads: CASSETWNTEAFF. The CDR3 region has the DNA TGTGCCAGCAGTGAGACATGGAACACTGAAGCTTTCTTT.

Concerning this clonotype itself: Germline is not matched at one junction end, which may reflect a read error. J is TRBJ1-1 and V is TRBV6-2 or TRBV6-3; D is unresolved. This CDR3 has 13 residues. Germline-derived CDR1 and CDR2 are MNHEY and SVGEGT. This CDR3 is CSSNPDVNTEAFF. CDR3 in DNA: TGTTCCAGCAACCCAGACGTGAACACTGAAGCTTTCTTT.

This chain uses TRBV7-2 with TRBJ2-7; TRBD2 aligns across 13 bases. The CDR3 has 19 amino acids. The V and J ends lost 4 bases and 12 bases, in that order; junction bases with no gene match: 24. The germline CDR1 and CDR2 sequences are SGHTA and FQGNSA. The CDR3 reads CASSSTGTSGRGSPYETYF. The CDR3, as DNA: TGTGCCAGCAGCTCAACCGGAACTAGCGGGAGGGGGTCTCCCTACGAGACGTACTTC.

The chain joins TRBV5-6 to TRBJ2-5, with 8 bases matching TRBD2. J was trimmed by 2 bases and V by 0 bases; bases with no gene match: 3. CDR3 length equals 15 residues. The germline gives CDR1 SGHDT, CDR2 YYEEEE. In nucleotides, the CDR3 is TGTGCCAGCAGCTTGGGGATAGCGGGGCAAGAGACCCAGTACTTC. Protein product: CASSLGIAGQETQYF.

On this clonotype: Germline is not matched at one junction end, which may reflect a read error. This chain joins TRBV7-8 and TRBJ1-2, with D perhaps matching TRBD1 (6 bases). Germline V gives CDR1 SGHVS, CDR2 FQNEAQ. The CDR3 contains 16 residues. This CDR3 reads CSSSLERGGRAGGYTF. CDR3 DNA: TGTTCCAGCAGCTTAGAGAGAGGGGGGAGGGCTGGTGGCTACACCTTC.

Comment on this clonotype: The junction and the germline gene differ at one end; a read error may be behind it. The CDR3 reads CASSQGVGGTNF. The CDR3 bases are TGTGCCAGCAGCCAAGGGGTGGGGGGAACCAATTTT. The chain couples TRBV3-1 to TRBJ1-3, with TRBD1 as a possible D gene (5 bases). Looked up from germline, CDR1 is LGHDT and CDR2 is YNNKEL (reference sequence). CDR3 length: 12 residues.

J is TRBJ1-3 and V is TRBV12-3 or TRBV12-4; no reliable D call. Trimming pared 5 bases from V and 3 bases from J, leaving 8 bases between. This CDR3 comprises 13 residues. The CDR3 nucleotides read TGTGCCAGCAGTACCAACGGTGGAAACACCATATATTTT. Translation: CASSTNGGNTIYF.